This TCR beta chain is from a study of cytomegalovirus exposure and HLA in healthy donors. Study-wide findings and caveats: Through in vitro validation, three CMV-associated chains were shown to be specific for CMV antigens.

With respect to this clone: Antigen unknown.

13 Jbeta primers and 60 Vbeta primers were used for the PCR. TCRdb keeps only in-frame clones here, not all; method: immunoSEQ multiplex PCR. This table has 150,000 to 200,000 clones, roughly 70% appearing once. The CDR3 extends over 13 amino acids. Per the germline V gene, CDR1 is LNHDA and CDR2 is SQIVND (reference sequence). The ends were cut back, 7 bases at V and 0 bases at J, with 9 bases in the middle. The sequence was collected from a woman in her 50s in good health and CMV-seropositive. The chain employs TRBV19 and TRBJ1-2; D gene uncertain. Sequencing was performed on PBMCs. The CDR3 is CASKRTTNYGYTF. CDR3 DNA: TGTGCCAGTAAGCGAACAACTAACTATGGCTACACCTTC. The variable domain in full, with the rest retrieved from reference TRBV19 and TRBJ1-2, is DGGITQSPKYLFRKEGQNVTLSCEQNLNHDAMYWYRQDPGQGLRLIYYSQIVNDFQKGDIAEGYSVSREKKESFPLTVTSAQKNPTAFYLCASKRTTNYGYTFGSGTRLTVV.